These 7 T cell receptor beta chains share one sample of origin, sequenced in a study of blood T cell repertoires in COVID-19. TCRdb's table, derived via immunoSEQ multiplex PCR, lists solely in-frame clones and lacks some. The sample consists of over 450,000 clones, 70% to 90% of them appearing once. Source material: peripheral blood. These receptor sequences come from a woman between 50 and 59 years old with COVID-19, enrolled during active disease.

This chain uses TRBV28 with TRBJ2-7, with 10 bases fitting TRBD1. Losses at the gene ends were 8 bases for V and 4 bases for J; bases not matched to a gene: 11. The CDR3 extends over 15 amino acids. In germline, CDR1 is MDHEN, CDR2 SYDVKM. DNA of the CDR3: TGTGCCAGCGGTTCCCCCGGGACAGGGGATTACGAGCAGTACTTC. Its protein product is CASGSPGTGDYEQYF.

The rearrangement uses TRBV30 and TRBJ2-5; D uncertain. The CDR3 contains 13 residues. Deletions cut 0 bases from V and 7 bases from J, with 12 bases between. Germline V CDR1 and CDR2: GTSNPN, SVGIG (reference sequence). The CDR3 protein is CAWSVGGLGTQYF. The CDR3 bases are TGTGCCTGGAGTGTAGGTGGGCTTGGGACCCAGTACTTC.

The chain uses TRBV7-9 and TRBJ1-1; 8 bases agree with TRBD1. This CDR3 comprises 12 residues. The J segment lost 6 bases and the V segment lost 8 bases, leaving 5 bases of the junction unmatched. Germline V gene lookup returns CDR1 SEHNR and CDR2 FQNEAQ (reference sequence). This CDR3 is CASLQGGPEAFF. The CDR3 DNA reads TGTGCCAGCTTACAGGGGGGCCCTGAAGCTTTCTTT.

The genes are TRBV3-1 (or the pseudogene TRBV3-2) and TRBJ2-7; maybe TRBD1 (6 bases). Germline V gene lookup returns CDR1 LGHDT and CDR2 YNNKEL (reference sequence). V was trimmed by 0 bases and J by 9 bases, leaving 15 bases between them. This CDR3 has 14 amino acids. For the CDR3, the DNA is TGTGCCAGCAGCCAAGATCAGTTGGGGGCCCCGCAGTACTTC. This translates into CASSQDQLGAPQYF.

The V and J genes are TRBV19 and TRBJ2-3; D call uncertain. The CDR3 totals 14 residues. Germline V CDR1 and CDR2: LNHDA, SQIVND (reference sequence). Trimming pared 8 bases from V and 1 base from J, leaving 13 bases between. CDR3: CASHPGLGTDTQYF. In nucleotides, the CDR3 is TGTGCCAGTCACCCGGGTTTAGGCACAGATACGCAGTATTTT.

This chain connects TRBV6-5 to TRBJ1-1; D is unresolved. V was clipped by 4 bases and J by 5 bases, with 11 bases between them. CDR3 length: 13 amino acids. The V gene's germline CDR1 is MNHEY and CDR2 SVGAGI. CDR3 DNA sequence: TGTGCCAGCAGTTTTGGAGTAGGAACTGAAGCTTTCTTT. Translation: CASSFGVGTEAFF.

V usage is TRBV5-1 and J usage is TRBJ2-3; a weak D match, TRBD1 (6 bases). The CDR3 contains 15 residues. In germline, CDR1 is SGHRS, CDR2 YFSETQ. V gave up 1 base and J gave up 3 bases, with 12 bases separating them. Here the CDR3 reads CASSLTPGVTDTQYF. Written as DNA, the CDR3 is TGCGCCAGCAGCTTGACCCCAGGGGTGACAGATACGCAGTATTTT.